Shown below are 31 T cell receptor beta chains from a single sample sequenced in a study of cytomegalovirus exposure and HLA in healthy donors. It was with 60 Vbeta and 13 Jbeta primers that the PCR ran. TCRdb's copy holds only in-frame clones and misses some; the assay was immunoSEQ multiplex PCR. This sample yields about 120,000 clones, of which 78% are seen a single time; roughly a tenth belongs to the top ten. Sequences were obtained from PBMCs. The origin of the receptors is a man aged 25-40 years in good health and CMV-seropositive.

This sequence joins TRBV29-1 and TRBJ2-1; D is uncertain. This CDR3 comprises 15 residues. Trimming took off 5 bases at V and 0 bases at J, with 14 bases between the two ends. The germline CDR1 and CDR2 sequences are SQVTM and ANQGSEA. CDR3 in DNA: TGCAGCGTTCTTTTTCTGGAGAGCTCCTACAATGAGCAGTTCTTC. This encodes CSVLFLESSYNEQFF.

CDR3 nucleotides: TGTGCCAGCAGCCCTAACACTTTCGGGGTTTGGGAGACCCAGTACTTC. It translates to CASSPNTFGVWETQYF. The chain joins TRBV7-9 to TRBJ2-5; D perhaps matches TRBD2 (5 bases). The V end was cut by 5 bases, the J end by 5 bases, with 21 bases between. The CDR3 length is 16 residues. Per the germline V gene, CDR1 is SEHNR and CDR2 is FQNEAQ (reference sequence).

V and J are TRBV4-3 and TRBJ1-2; perhaps TRBD1 as D (5 bases). The CDR3 sequence is 17 residues long. CDR1 is LGHNA, CDR2 YSLEER, per germline. Trimming cost V 2 bases and J 5 bases, with 21 bases left between them. CDR3 protein: CASSQRSSTQPGYGYTF. DNA of the CDR3: TGCGCCAGCAGCCAACGATCATCAACTCAACCAGGGTATGGCTACACCTTC.

The chain carries TRBV20-1 and TRBJ2-5; D perhaps matches TRBD2 (6 bases). Trimming pared 3 bases from V and 12 bases from J, leaving 14 bases between. CDR3 size: 11 residues. Germline CDR1 DFQATT, CDR2 SNEGSKA (reference sequence). CDR3 bases: TGCAGTGCTAGCGATGGGGCGGGGAAGTACTTC. Translation gives CSASDGAGKYF.

The V gene is TRBV5-1, the J gene TRBJ2-5, with 11 positions matching TRBD2. The V gene's germline CDR1 is SGHRS and CDR2 YFSETQ. The CDR3 spans 18 residues. J lost 5 bases, V lost 4 bases, and 16 bases had no gene match. DNA of the CDR3: TGCGCCAGCAGCCGCCCACCCAAAACTAGCGGGAGTGGTGAGACCCAGTACTTC. Protein: CASSRPPKTSGSGETQYF. The entire variable domain, with the rest obtained from reference TRBV5-1 and TRBJ2-5, is as follows: KAGVTQTPRYLIKTRGQQVTLSCSPISGHRSVSWYQQTPGQGLQFLFEYFSETQRNKGNFPGRFSGRQFSNSRSEMNVSTLELGDSALYLCASSRPPKTSGSGETQYFGPGTRLLVL.

The chain uses TRBV7-3 and TRBJ2-1; 8 bases match TRBD2. CDR1 is SGHTA, CDR2 FQGTGA, per germline. This CDR3 has 13 residues. The V segment lost 2 bases and the J segment 8 bases; nucleotides outside the gene matches: 2. As DNA, the CDR3 is TGTGCCAGCAGCTTAGCGGGAGGCCATGAGCAGTTCTTC. This gives the protein CASSLAGGHEQFF. The whole variable domain, remainder taken from reference TRBV7-3 and TRBJ2-1, is GAGVSQTPSNKVTEKGKYVELRCDPISGHTALYWYRQSLGQGPEFLIYFQGTGAADDSGLPNDRFFAVRPEGSVSTLKIQRTERGDSAVYLCASSLAGGHEQFFGPGTRLTVL.

V is TRBV7-6 and J is TRBJ1-1; D is unclear. CDR1 is SGHVS, CDR2 FNYEAQ, per germline. V was shortened by 5 bases and J by 7 bases, with 17 bases between the two germline ends. This CDR3 region has 14 residues. In DNA form, the CDR3 reads TGTGCCAGCAGCCTCACGGGTGGGAGGGTTGAAGCTTTCTTT. It encodes CASSLTGGRVEAFF.

V is TRBV5-5 and J is TRBJ2-6; TRBD2 matches at 8 bases. After removal of 7 bases from V and 3 bases from J, the junction contained 15 bases not matched to a gene. Germline V lookup: CDR1 SGHKS, CDR2 YYEKEE (reference sequence). This CDR3 is built from 18 residues. Here the CDR3 reads CASRLMGTRLGGANVLTF. The CDR3 coding sequence is TGTGCCAGCCGACTTATGGGGACTAGGTTAGGTGGGGCCAACGTCCTGACTTTC.

The V gene is TRBV19, the J gene TRBJ1-5; D uncertain. The CDR3 contains 14 residues. The ends were cut back, 5 bases at V and 11 bases at J, with 19 bases in the middle. Per the germline V gene, CDR1 is LNHDA and CDR2 is SQIVND (reference sequence). The CDR3 region has the DNA TGTGCCAGTAGTGAACCCTCGAGAGCAAAGTCCCAGCATTTT. This encodes CASSEPSRAKSQHF.

V gene TRBV5-1 combines with J gene TRBJ2-7; D may be TRBD1 (6 bases). With 3 bases removed from V and 1 base from J, the gap between germline ends came to 11 bases. This CDR3 is 14 amino acids long. Germline V gene sequence: CDR1 SGHRS, CDR2 YFSETQ. The CDR3 DNA is TGCGCCAGCAGCTGGGGGCCCGGATCCTACGAGCAGTACTTC. Translating it yields CASSWGPGSYEQYF.

This clone was picked up one time. The V and J genes are TRBV28 and TRBJ2-7, with TRBD1 identical over 8 bases. The germline V gene has CDR1 MDHEN and CDR2 SYDVKM. V trimming: 1 base; J trimming: 3 bases; junction bases outside the gene matches: 8. The CDR3 totals 16 residues. The CDR3 loop is CASSLYEGQGSYEQYF. Written as DNA, the CDR3 is TGTGCCAGCAGTTTATACGAAGGACAGGGAAGCTACGAGCAGTACTTC.

The chain joins TRBV5-6 to TRBJ1-2, with a possible D match to TRBD1 (5 bases). This CDR3 is 14 amino acids long. Germline V CDR1 and CDR2: SGHDT, YYEEEE. Trimming shortened V by 2 bases and J by 8 bases, and 16 bases separated the two germline ends. The CDR3 bases are TGTGCCAGCAGCTTTTCAGGGATGGGGTCCGGCTACACCTTC. This translates into CASSFSGMGSGYTF. The variable domain in full, with the rest retrieved from reference TRBV5-6 and TRBJ1-2, is DAGVTQSPTHLIKTRGQQVTLRCSPKSGHDTVSWYQQALGQGPQFIFQYYEEEERQRGNFPDRFSGHQFPNYSSELNVNALLLGDSALYLCASSFSGMGSGYTFGSGTRLTVV.

The chain is built from TRBV7-2 and TRBJ1-2; TRBD1 might be the D (5 bases). The CDR3 spans 13 residues. Germline assignment: CDR1 SGHTA and CDR2 FQGNSA. V lost 2 bases to trimming and J lost 4 bases, with 8 bases between them. The CDR3: CASSLQTAYGYTF. Here the CDR3 DNA reads TGTGCCAGCAGCTTACAGACAGCCTATGGCTACACCTTC.

The chain combines TRBV7-2 with TRBJ1-2, with a possible D match to TRBD1 (6 bases). V was shortened by 2 bases and J by 3 bases, with 7 bases between the two germline ends. Germline values: CDR1 SGHTA, CDR2 FQGNSA. This CDR3 has 13 residues. This chain's CDR3 is CASSLYRDYGYTF. In DNA form, the CDR3 reads TGTGCCAGCAGCTTATACAGGGACTATGGCTACACCTTC.

J is TRBJ2-7 and V is TRBV19; 7 bases line up with TRBD1. Per germline, CDR1 LNHDA and CDR2 SQIVND (reference sequence). This CDR3 spans 14 amino acids. The J segment lost 3 bases and the V segment lost 5 bases, leaving 7 bases of the junction unmatched. CDR3 sequence reads: CASSHRDSYYEQYF. DNA of the CDR3: TGTGCCAGTAGTCACCGGGACAGCTACTACGAGCAGTACTTC.

The chain is built from TRBV20-1 and TRBJ2-5, with D possibly TRBD1 on 5 matching bases. The end of the DNA aligns better with TRBJ2-7, so the J call may be wrong. This CDR3 has 11 amino acids. Germline CDR1 is DFQATT and CDR2 is SNEGSKA (reference sequence). This CDR3 is CSAYRSLEQYF. The CDR3 DNA sequence: TGCAGTGCTTACAGGAGTCTCGAGCAGTACTTC.

This clone occurred once. This chain connects TRBV6-1 to TRBJ2-5; no reliable D call. Trimming took off 4 bases at V and 4 bases at J, with 7 bases between the two ends. The CDR3 has 12 residues. CDR1 is MNHNS, CDR2 SASEGT, per germline. CDR3 nucleotides: TGTGCCAGCAGTGCGGTTGGAGAGACCCAGTACTTC. This codes for CASSAVGETQYF.

This clone was observed once. The V and J genes are TRBV7-9 and TRBJ2-7; a weak D match, TRBD1 (6 bases). This CDR3 has 13 residues. The germline V gene has CDR1 SEHNR and CDR2 FQNEAQ (reference sequence). The ends were cut back, 6 bases at V and 6 bases at J, with 15 bases in the middle. The CDR3: CASSQNRVAEQYF. The CDR3 nucleotides are TGTGCCAGCAGTCAAAACAGGGTGGCCGAGCAGTACTTC.

This chain connects TRBV10-1 to TRBJ2-1; 12 nucleotides match TRBD1. CDR3 size: 16 residues. V lost 0 bases, J lost 10 bases, and 7 bases stayed unmatched. Germline V gene sequence: CDR1 WNHNN, CDR2 SYGVQD (reference sequence). The CDR3 sequence is CASSESGGQGAGEQFF. The CDR3 nucleotides read TGCGCCAGCAGTGAGTCGGGGGGACAGGGGGCTGGAGAGCAGTTCTTC.

This clone was recorded a few times. The rearrangement links TRBV10-3 to TRBJ1-2, with 10 bases that match TRBD1. The CDR3 sequence is 11 residues long. V lost 11 bases to trimming and J lost 6 bases; unmatched junction nucleotides: 3. Germline V CDR1 and CDR2: ENHRY, SYGVKD. The CDR3 bases are TGTGCCGCGACAGGGGGCGATGGCTACACCTTC. Translation: CAATGGDGYTF.

The chain combines TRBV7-2 with TRBJ2-7, with 11 bases fitting TRBD1. This CDR3 is 14 amino acids long. V was pared by 5 bases and J by 6 bases, with 6 bases of the junction left unmatched. From germline, CDR1 is SGHTA and CDR2 FQGNSA. The CDR3: CASSTDRGPFEQYF. The CDR3 DNA reads TGTGCCAGCAGCACGGACAGGGGGCCTTTCGAGCAGTACTTC.

The rearrangement links TRBV11-2 to TRBJ2-3; perhaps TRBD2 as D (5 bases). Germline CDR1 is SGHAT and CDR2 is FQNNGV. This CDR3 region has 15 residues. The V end lost 1 base, the J end lost 0 bases, and 8 bases lay between the germline ends. CDR3 amino acids: CASSLVAYSTDTQYF. The CDR3 region has the DNA TGTGCCAGCAGCTTAGTAGCGTATAGCACAGATACGCAGTATTTT.

This clone came up a few times. The chain recombines TRBV6-5 with TRBJ2-7; TRBD2 agrees at 9 bases. The CDR3 totals 14 residues. The V gene end was trimmed by 5 bases and the J gene end by 4 bases; junction bases not matched to a gene: 6. Germline CDR1 and CDR2: MNHEY and SVGAGI. CDR3 protein: CASSMREGHYEQYF. CDR3 coding DNA: TGTGCCAGCAGTATGCGGGAGGGCCATTACGAGCAGTACTTC.

This clone was picked up a small number of times. The chain is built from TRBV4-3 and TRBJ2-1; D may be TRBD2 (6 bases). Germline V gives CDR1 LGHNA, CDR2 YSLEER. This CDR3 region has 15 residues. Trimming pared 3 bases from V and 6 bases from J, leaving 15 bases between. The CDR3 coding sequence is TGCGCCAGCAGCCAGGGACGACTAGTAGGCAATGAGCAGTTCTTC. Amino acid sequence: CASSQGRLVGNEQFF.

V and J are TRBV29-1 and TRBJ1-5, with D possibly matching TRBD1 (5 bases). This CDR3 comprises 14 residues. Looked up from germline, CDR1 is SQVTM and CDR2 is ANQGSEA. V shed 7 bases and J shed 0 bases, with 13 bases lying between them. The CDR3 DNA reads TGCAGCGCCGCTTTAGGGGATAGCAATCAGCCCCAGCATTTT. It encodes CSAALGDSNQPQHF.

This clone has just one count. V usage is TRBV2 and J usage is TRBJ1-2; unclear D gene. Per germline, CDR1 SNHLY and CDR2 FYNNEI. The CDR3 is 13 residues long. Trimming left V 2 bases short and J 1 base short, with 5 bases between. The CDR3 loop reads CASSENGNYGYTF. The CDR3 bases are TGTGCCAGCAGTGAAAACGGTAACTATGGCTACACCTTC.

The sample holds a few counts of this clone. This chain joins TRBV4-3 and TRBJ1-2; TRBD1 aligns across 12 bases. From germline, CDR1 is LGHNA and CDR2 YSLEER. This CDR3 spans 16 amino acids. Trimming removed 4 bases from V and 7 bases from J; junction bases left unmatched: 10. CDR3 nucleotide sequence: TGCGCCAGCAGCCCGACAACCGGGACAGGGGGCGGTGGCTACACCTTC. Amino acids: CASSPTTGTGGGGYTF.

In DNA form, the CDR3 reads TGTGCCAGCAGTCGTCAGGGGTACGAGCAGTACTTC. Its translation is CASSRQGYEQYF. This chain connects TRBV6-1 to TRBJ2-7; perhaps TRBD1 as D (6 bases). The germline V gene encodes CDR1 MNHNS and CDR2 SASEGT. V was shortened by 5 bases and J by 4 bases, with 9 bases between the two germline ends. The CDR3 covers 12 residues.

V and J are TRBV6-1 and TRBJ1-1; D is uncertain. V shed 8 bases and J shed 1 base, with 11 bases lying between them. CDR3 length equals 13 residues. Germline lookup yields CDR1 MNHNS and CDR2 SASEGT. This CDR3 reads CASRGVGNTEAFF. Here the CDR3 DNA reads TGTGCCAGCCGCGGGGTTGGGAACACTGAAGCTTTCTTT.

This clone has only a few counts. This chain joins TRBV7-9 and TRBJ1-5; TRBD1 is a possible D gene (5 bases). CDR3 length: 16 residues. V dropped 4 bases and J dropped 4 bases, with 17 bases sitting between them. Germline assignment: CDR1 SEHNR and CDR2 FQNEAQ (reference sequence). For the CDR3, the DNA is TGTGCCAGCAGCTCCCCCGCCCAGGGAGGTAATCAGCCCCAGCATTTT. Translating gives CASSSPAQGGNQPQHF.

The gene calls are TRBV27 and TRBJ1-2; unclear D gene. The CDR3 is 14 amino acids. Germline V gene lookup returns CDR1 MNHEY and CDR2 SMNVEV (reference sequence). The ends were cut back, 2 bases at V and 0 bases at J, with 7 bases in the middle. CDR3 in amino acids: CASSLTTANYGYTF. DNA for the CDR3: TGTGCCAGCAGTTTAACAACAGCTAACTATGGCTACACCTTC.